A single sample is the source of the 7 T cell receptor beta chains below, sequenced in a study of shared clonotypes between healthy human individuals. Profiling relied on immunoSEQ multiplex PCR, and the TCRdb table lists in-frame clones only, not all of them. The repertoire holds about half a million clones, with 70% to 85% as singletons. Input material: PBMCs. These receptors were taken from a woman between 35 and 50 years old in good health. Some clones in this sample may be carry-over from other donors' samples.

This clone is a singleton in its sample. The chain carries TRBV30 and TRBJ2-7; a weak D match, TRBD1 (6 bases). CDR3 length: 13 amino acids. Looked up from germline, CDR1 is GTSNPN and CDR2 is SVGIG (reference sequence). V lost 5 bases and J 5 bases, leaving 16 bases between the germline ends. CDR3: CAWGTGSNNEQYF. The CDR3 DNA reads as TGTGCCTGGGGCACAGGGAGCAACAACGAGCAGTACTTC.

The chain has TRBV19 and TRBJ1-2; 7 bases agree with TRBD1. This CDR3 comprises 12 residues. Germline V CDR1 and CDR2: LNHDA, SQIVND (reference sequence). After removal of 10 bases from V and 4 bases from J, the junction contained 6 bases not matched to a gene. CDR3 region: CATINRGYGYTF. CDR3 sequence (DNA): TGTGCCACCATAAACAGGGGCTATGGCTACACCTTC. The full variable domain, with the rest looked up from reference TRBV19 and TRBJ1-2, is DGGITQSPKYLFRKEGQNVTLSCEQNLNHDAMYWYRQDPGQGLRLIYYSQIVNDFQKGDIAEGYSVSREKKESFPLTVTSAQKNPTAFYLCATINRGYGYTFGSGTRLTVV.

The chain joins TRBV18 to TRBJ1-5; the D gene is possibly TRBD1 (6 bases). The V end was cut by 3 bases, the J end by 5 bases, with 14 bases between. CDR1 and CDR2 from the germline V gene are KGHSH and LQKENI. The CDR3 contains 15 residues. CDR3 in DNA: TGTGCCAGCTCACCCACGACAGGTAATGATCAGCCCCAGCATTTT. Translated, it gives CASSPTTGNDQPQHF.

Only a few counts were recorded for this clone. V gene TRBV9 combines with J gene TRBJ2-7, with 9 bases that match TRBD1. Per germline, CDR1 SGDLS and CDR2 YYNGEE. The CDR3 consists of 13 residues. The trim removed 4 bases at V and 6 bases at J, leaving 5 bases unmatched. This chain's CDR3 is CASSSGTGSEQYF. The CDR3 DNA is TGTGCCAGCAGCTCCGGGACAGGGAGCGAGCAGTACTTC.

This clone was counted many times. J is TRBJ2-5 and V is TRBV4-1; 10 bases line up with TRBD2. This CDR3 has 14 amino acids. Trimming removed 4 bases from V and 5 bases from J; junction bases left unmatched: 4. Germline CDR1 and CDR2: MGHRA and YSYEKL. CDR3 sequence reads: CASSLLAGVETQYF. CDR3 nucleotides: TGCGCCAGCAGCCTTCTAGCGGGAGTGGAGACCCAGTACTTC.

The V gene is TRBV29-1, the J gene TRBJ2-1, with D maybe TRBD1 (5 bases). Germline assignment: CDR1 SQVTM and CDR2 ANQGSEA. The CDR3 loop spans 14 amino acids. V was pared by 7 bases and J by 4 bases, with 17 bases between. Here the CDR3 DNA reads TGCAGCGCCCCAGGGCGGTCCTTGTACAATGAGCAGTTCTTC. It specifies CSAPGRSLYNEQFF.

The chain carries TRBV4-3 and TRBJ2-1; possible D gene TRBD1, 5 bases. V dropped 4 bases and J dropped 4 bases, with 14 bases sitting between them. CDR3 size: 15 residues. CDR1 is LGHNA and CDR2 is YSLEER in the germline V gene. The DNA of the CDR3 is TGCGCCAGCAGCCTGCAGGGTGGTGGTTACAATGAGCAGTTCTTC. Translation gives CASSLQGGGYNEQFF.